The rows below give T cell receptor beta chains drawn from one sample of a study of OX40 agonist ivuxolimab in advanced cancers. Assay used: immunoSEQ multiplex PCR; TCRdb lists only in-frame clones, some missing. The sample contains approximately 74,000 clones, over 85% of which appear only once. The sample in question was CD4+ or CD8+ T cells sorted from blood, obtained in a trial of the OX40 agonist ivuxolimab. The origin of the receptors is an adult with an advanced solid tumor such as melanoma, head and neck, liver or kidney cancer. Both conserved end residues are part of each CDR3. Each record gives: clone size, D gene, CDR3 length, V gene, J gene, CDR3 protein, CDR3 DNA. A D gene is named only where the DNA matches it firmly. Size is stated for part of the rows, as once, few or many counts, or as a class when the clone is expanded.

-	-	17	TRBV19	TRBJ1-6	CASSTPRFLSGGSPLHF	TGTGCCAGTAGTACCCCTCGGTTCTTGTCAGGAGGTTCACCCCTCCACTTT
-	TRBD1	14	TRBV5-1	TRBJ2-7	CASSPGTAFGEQYF	TGCGCCAGCAGCCCCGGGACAGCCTTCGGGGAGCAGTACTTC
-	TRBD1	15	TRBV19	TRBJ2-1	CASRPTGTVYNEQFF	TGTGCCAGTAGACCTACCGGGACAGTTTACAATGAGCAGTTCTTC
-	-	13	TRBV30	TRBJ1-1	CAWRRTENTEAFF	TGTGCCTGGAGAAGGACAGAGAACACTGAAGCTTTCTTT
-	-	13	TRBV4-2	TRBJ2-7	CASSQGYSYEQYF	TGTGCCAGCAGCCAAGGATACTCCTACGAGCAGTACTTC
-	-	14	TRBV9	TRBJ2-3	CASSRQESTDTQYF	TGTGCCAGCAGCAGACAGGAGAGCACAGATACGCAGTATTTT
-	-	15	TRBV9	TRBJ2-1	CASSPEGDSYNEQFF	TGTGCCAGCAGCCCGGAAGGGGACTCCTACAATGAGCAGTTCTTC
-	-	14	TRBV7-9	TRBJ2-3	CASSPPGASDTQYF	TGTGCCAGCAGCCCGCCCGGGGCATCAGATACGCAGTATTTT
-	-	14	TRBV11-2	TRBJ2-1	CASSLAGGHNEQFF	TGTGCCAGCAGCTTAGCTGGGGGCCACAATGAGCAGTTCTTC
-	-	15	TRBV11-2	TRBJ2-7	CASSLGGVSSYEQYF	TGTGCCAGCAGCTTAGGAGGGGTAAGCTCCTACGAGCAGTACTTC
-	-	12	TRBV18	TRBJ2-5	CASSHTSETQYF	TGTGCCAGCTCTCACACCTCGGAGACCCAGTACTTC
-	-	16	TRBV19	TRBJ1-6	CASSSGGGSYNSPLHF	TGTGCCAGTAGTAGTGGAGGGGGCTCCTATAATTCACCCCTCCACTTT
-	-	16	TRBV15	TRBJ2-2	CATSREHSMNTGELFF	TGTGCCACCAGCAGAGAACACTCAATGAACACCGGGGAGCTGTTTTTT
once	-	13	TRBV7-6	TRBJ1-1	CASSLAGNTEAFF	TGTGCCAGCAGCTTAGCTGGGAACACTGAAGCTTTCTTT
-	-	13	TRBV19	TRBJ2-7	CASSIGASYEQYF	TGTGCCAGTAGTATCGGGGCATCCTACGAGCAGTACTTC
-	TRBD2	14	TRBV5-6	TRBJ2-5	CASSRTRVGETQYF	TGTGCCAGTAGCCGGACTAGAGTAGGAGAGACCCAGTACTTC
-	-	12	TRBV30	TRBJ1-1	CAWSGTSVKAFF	TGTGCCTGGAGCGGGACCTCTGTAAAAGCTTTCTTT
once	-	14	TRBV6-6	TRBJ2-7	CASSSPGDSYEQYF	TGTGCCAGCAGTTCCCCAGGGGACTCCTACGAGCAGTACTTC
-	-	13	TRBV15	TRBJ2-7	CATSSVWVDEQYF	TGTGCCACCAGCAGCGTCTGGGTGGACGAGCAGTACTTC
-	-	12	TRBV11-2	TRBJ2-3	CESNGGTDTQYF	TGCGAATCCAACGGTGGCACAGATACGCAGTATTTT
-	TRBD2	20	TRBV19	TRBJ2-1	CASSIEAGTSGSGLLNEQFF	TGTGCCAGTAGTATAGAAGCCGGGACTAGCGGGAGCGGCCTTTTGAATGAGCAGTTCTTC
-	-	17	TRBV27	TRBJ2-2	CASSYPQGRGNTGELFF	TGTGCCAGCAGTTACCCCCAGGGGCGGGGGAACACCGGGGAGCTGTTTTTT
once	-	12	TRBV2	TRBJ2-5	CAGSRERETQYF	TGTGCCGGGAGTAGAGAGCGAGAGACCCAGTACTTC
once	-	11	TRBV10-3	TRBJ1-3	CAIIIWVAIYF	TGTGCCATCATTATCTGGGTTGCCATATATTTT
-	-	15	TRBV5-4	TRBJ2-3	CASSLDSASTDTQYF	TGTGCCAGCAGCCTGGACTCGGCTAGCACAGATACGCAGTATTTT
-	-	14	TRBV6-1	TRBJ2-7	CASRESTGFHEQYF	TGTGCCAGCAGGGAGTCGACAGGTTTCCACGAGCAGTACTTC
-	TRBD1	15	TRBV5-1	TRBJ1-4	CASSLGQGANEKLFF	TGCGCCAGCAGCTTGGGACAGGGGGCTAATGAAAAACTGTTTTTT
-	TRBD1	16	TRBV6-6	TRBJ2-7	CASSYIEQGLSYEQYF	TGTGCCAGCAGTTACATCGAACAGGGGTTGAGCTACGAGCAGTACTTC
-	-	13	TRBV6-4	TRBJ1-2	CASSDRDTGGYTF	TGTGCCAGCAGTGACCGGGACACCGGGGGCTACACCTTC
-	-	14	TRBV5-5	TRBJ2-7	CASSLEQTSYEQYF	TGTGCCAGCAGCTTGGAACAGACGTCCTACGAGCAGTACTTC
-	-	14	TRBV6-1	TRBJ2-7	CASRQSRDTYEQYF	TGTGCCAGCAGACAGTCCCGGGACACCTACGAGCAGTACTTC
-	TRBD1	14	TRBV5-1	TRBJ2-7	CASSSTGTGYEQYF	TGCGCCAGCAGCTCAACCGGGACAGGGTACGAGCAGTACTTC
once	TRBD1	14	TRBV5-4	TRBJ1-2	CASRLTGADYGYTF	TGTGCCAGCAGACTGACAGGGGCTGACTATGGCTACACCTTC
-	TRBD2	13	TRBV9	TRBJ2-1	CASSELANNEQFF	TGTGCCAGCAGCGAACTAGCGAACAATGAGCAGTTCTTC
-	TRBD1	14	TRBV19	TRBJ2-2	CASRGQGATGELFF	TGTGCCAGTAGGGGACAGGGGGCCACCGGGGAGCTGTTTTTT
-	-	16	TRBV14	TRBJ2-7	CASSQAGRGNTYEQYF	TGTGCCAGCAGCCAAGCGGGACGAGGGAATACCTACGAGCAGTACTTC
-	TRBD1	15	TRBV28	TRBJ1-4	CASSFQGATNEKLFF	TGTGCCAGCAGTTTTCAGGGGGCAACTAATGAAAAACTGTTTTTT
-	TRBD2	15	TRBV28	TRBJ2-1	CASSFPSGIYNEQFF	TGTGCCAGCAGTTTTCCTAGCGGGATTTACAATGAGCAGTTCTTC
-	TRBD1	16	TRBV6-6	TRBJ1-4	CATTGTAPATNEKLFF	TGTGCCACCACCGGGACAGCGCCTGCAACTAATGAAAAACTGTTTTTT
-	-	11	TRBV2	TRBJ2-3	CASQVTDTQYF	TGTGCCAGTCAAGTGACAGATACGCAGTATTTT
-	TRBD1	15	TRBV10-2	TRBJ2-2	CASNEQGANTGELFF	TGCGCCAGCAATGAACAGGGGGCGAACACCGGGGAGCTGTTTTTT
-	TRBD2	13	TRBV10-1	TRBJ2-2	CASSGRRGGELFF	TGCGCCAGCAGCGGGAGGCGGGGCGGGGAGCTGTTTTTT
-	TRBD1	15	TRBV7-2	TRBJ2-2	CASSLGQGNTGELFF	TGTGCCAGCAGCTTGGGACAGGGTAACACCGGGGAGCTGTTTTTT
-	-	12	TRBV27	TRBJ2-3	CASRKRTDTQYF	TGTGCCAGCAGGAAGCGCACAGATACGCAGTATTTT
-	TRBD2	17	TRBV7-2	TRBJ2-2	CASSFSVWGGDTGELFF	TGTGCCAGCAGCTTCTCGGTTTGGGGGGGGGACACCGGGGAGCTGTTTTTT
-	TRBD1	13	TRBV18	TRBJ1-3	CASGTAPGNTIYF	TGTGCCAGCGGGACAGCCCCTGGAAACACCATATATTTT
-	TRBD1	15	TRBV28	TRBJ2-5	CAAVTLGQGQETQYF	TGTGCCGCAGTAACCTTGGGACAGGGCCAAGAGACCCAGTACTTC
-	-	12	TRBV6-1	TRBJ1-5	CASSELSQPQHF	TGTGCCAGCAGTGAACTGAGTCAGCCCCAGCATTTT
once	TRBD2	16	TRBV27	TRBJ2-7	CASSGRFGGRAGEQYF	TGTGCCAGCAGTGGGCGGTTCGGCGGGAGGGCCGGGGAGCAGTACTTC
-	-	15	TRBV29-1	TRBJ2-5	CSVGGVQGGTETQYF	TGCAGCGTAGGTGGGGTACAGGGTGGGACGGAGACCCAGTACTTC